This T cell receptor (beta chain) emerged from a study of shared clonotypes between healthy human individuals. As for the study in general: CD4 naive and memory got three plates each, CD8 naive two, CD8 memory one.

Measured with immunoSEQ multiplex PCR; TCRdb has only the in-frame clones, and not every one. Among about 2.4 million clones listed, just over 90% were seen once. This clone was recorded only once. Germline CDR1 reads SGHKS; CDR2 reads YYEKEE (reference sequence). V was trimmed by 3 bases and J by 10 bases, leaving 17 bases between them. This CDR3 comprises 15 residues. The TCR originated in a man younger than 35 in good health. The chain links TRBV5-5 to TRBJ1-6, with D possibly being TRBD1 (5 bases). Specimen: naive CD4+ T cells sorted from blood. The subset: CD45RA+ positively selected. Here the CDR3 reads CASSSPRGEGSPLHF. In DNA, the CDR3 is TGTGCCAGCAGCTCCCCCCGGGGGGAAGGGTCACCCCTCCACTTT. The full variable domain, completed using reference TRBV5-5 and TRBJ1-6, is DAGVTQSPTHLIKTRGQQVTLRCSPISGHKSVSWYQQVLGQGPQFIFQYYEKEERGRGNFPDRFSARQFPNYSSELNVNALLLGDSALYLCASSSPRGEGSPLHFGNGTRLTVT.